This is a list of T cell receptor beta chains from one sample in a study of blood T cell repertoires in COVID-19. Repertoires were generated with immunoSEQ multiplex PCR, while TCRdb's copy carries only in-frame clones and drops some. The top ten hold 4.8% of the sample, which has some 200,000 clones, 83% seen once. The sample taken for sequencing was PBMCs or T cells enriched from blood (not recorded which). These receptors all stem from a woman aged 45-60 years who had been exposed to COVID-19. Both conserved end residues are part of each CDR3. The D gene is left open where the match is weak. Where a row states a size, it is once, few, many or the class of an expanded clone; other rows omit it.

.	.	TRBJ1-1	TRBV5-4	TGTGCCAGCAGCGAGAACGGGGGGAAAGCTTTCTTT	CASSENGGKAFF
.	TRBD1	TRBJ1-1	TRBV9	TGTGCCAGCAGCCTTTGGGACAGGGGGACTGAAGCTTTCTTT	CASSLWDRGTEAFF
.	.	TRBJ1-1	TRBV5-5	TGTGCCAGCAGCTTGTATCCGGGGAACACTGAAGCTTTCTTT	CASSLYPGNTEAFF
.	TRBD2	TRBJ2-1	TRBV2	TGTGCCAGCAAGGGACTAGCGGGGGGCTACAATGAGCAGTTCTTC	CASKGLAGGYNEQFF
.	.	TRBJ2-5	TRBV14	TGTGCCAGCAGCCAAGATTATGAGACCCAGTACTTC	CASSQDYETQYF
.	.	TRBJ1-1	TRBV7-3	TGTGCCAGCAGCTTAACGGGAGGGACTGAAGCTTTCTTT	CASSLTGGTEAFF
.	TRBD1	TRBJ1-2	TRBV18	TGTGCCAGCTCTTCGGACAGGGGCTATGGCTACACCTTC	CASSSDRGYGYTF
.	.	TRBJ1-2	TRBV30	TGTGCCTGGAGTGTAGGTCAGGGGAGCTATGGCTACACCTTC	CAWSVGQGSYGYTF
few	.	TRBJ1-2	TRBV12-5	TGTGCTAGTGGACAGGGCCCCAACTATGGCTACACCTTC	CASGQGPNYGYTF
.	.	TRBJ1-1	TRBV19	TGTGCCAGTACAGGGGAAATGAACACTGAAGCTTTCTTT	CASTGEMNTEAFF
once	.	TRBJ2-1	TRBV27	TGTGCCAGCAGCCGCGGAGCGACCTACAATGAGCAGTTCTTC	CASSRGATYNEQFF
.	TRBD1	TRBJ1-1	TRBV18	TGTGCCAGCTCACAGGAGGGGGCTGGGACTGAAGCTTTCTTT	CASSQEGAGTEAFF
once	TRBD1	TRBJ2-7	TRBV18	TGTGCCAGCTCAGGGGGACAGGGAATCTACGAGCAGTACTTC	CASSGGQGIYEQYF
.	.	TRBJ1-6	TRBV7-8	TGTGCCAGCAGCTCCGGAGGGGGGGCCCTCCACTTT	CASSSGGGALHF
.	TRBD2	TRBJ2-7	TRBV29-1	TGCAGCGTTGCCCTGGGACTAGCAGGCTCCTACGAGCAGTACTTC	CSVALGLAGSYEQYF
.	.	TRBJ2-5	TRBV5-6	TGTGCCAGCAGCTTCGGGAGAGGGGAGACCCAGTACTTC	CASSFGRGETQYF
.	.	TRBJ1-4	TRBV6-1	TGTGCCAGCAGTGAACCAGGGACTGGCGAAAAACTGTTTTTT	CASSEPGTGEKLFF
few	TRBD1	TRBJ2-7	TRBV18	TGTGCCAGCTCACCGTTCGGGACAGGGGGTTTCTACGAGCAGTACTTC	CASSPFGTGGFYEQYF
.	.	TRBJ2-7	TRBV5-1	TGCGCCAGCAGCTTGTATCCAGGGCCCTACGAGCAGTACTTC	CASSLYPGPYEQYF
.	TRBD1	TRBJ2-3	TRBV5-1	TGCGCCAGCGGGACAGCCGGCACAGATACGCAGTATTTT	CASGTAGTDTQYF
.	.	TRBJ1-2	TRBV7-2	TGTGCCAGCAGCTTAGAATTAGCTAACTATGGCTACACCTTC	CASSLELANYGYTF
.	TRBD1	TRBJ1-1	TRBV24-1	TGTGCCACCAGGGGGGGAGGGACAGGGACCACTGAAGCTTTCTTT	CATRGGGTGTTEAFF
.	.	TRBJ1-1	TRBV15	TGTGCCACCAGCCCCTACCCGCGCTCCACTGAAGCTTTCTTT	CATSPYPRSTEAFF
.	TRBD2	TRBJ2-1	TRBV6-6	TGTGCCAGCAGTAGACGGGGACTAGGGGGTTTGAATGAGCAGTTCTTC	CASSRRGLGGLNEQFF
few	TRBD2	TRBJ2-3	TRBV6-5	TGTGCCAGCAGTACAACTAGCGGGGGTGTAGATACGCAGTATTTT	CASSTTSGGVDTQYF
.	TRBD1	TRBJ1-1	TRBV4-3	TGCGCCAGCGGACAGGCCATGAACACTGAAGCTTTCTTT	CASGQAMNTEAFF
.	.	TRBJ2-7	TRBV6-5	TGTGCCCGAATCTCAGGGGTCTCCTACGAGCAGTACTTC	CARISGVSYEQYF
.	TRBD1	TRBJ1-1	TRBV5-1	TGCGCCAGCAGCTTACCTACAGGGGGCACTGAAGCTTTCTTT	CASSLPTGGTEAFF
.	.	TRBJ2-3	TRBV27	TGTGCCAGCACCATATCCCTAGGTCGGATAGATACGCAGTATTTT	CASTISLGRIDTQYF
.	.	TRBJ1-1	TRBV18	TGTGCCAGCTCACCTGGGAGTGGAGAAACTGAAGCTTTCTTT	CASSPGSGETEAFF
.	.	TRBJ1-2	TRBV7-8	TGTGCCAGCAGCCCCCTACCTTCCCCTCACTTC	CASSPLPSPHF
.	TRBD1	TRBJ2-7	TRBV7-8	TGTGCCAGCAGCTTTAGAGAGAGTGGACAGGGACGGAGCGAGCAGTACTTC	CASSFRESGQGRSEQYF
.	TRBD1	TRBJ1-4	TRBV6-5	TGTGCCAGCAGTTACTCGGGGACAGCGGATGAAAAACTGTTTTTT	CASSYSGTADEKLFF
.	.	TRBJ1-5	TRBV2	TGTGCCGGACGACGGGGGGCCAATCAGCCCCAGCATTTT	CAGRRGANQPQHF
.	TRBD1	TRBJ2-2	TRBV6-2/TRBV6-3	TGTGCCAGCAGTTACGAGGGGGCCTACACCGGGGAGCTGTTTTTT	CASSYEGAYTGELFF
.	.	TRBJ1-6	TRBV7-9	TGTGCCAGCAGCTTAAAATACGGGGATTCACCCCTCCACTTT	CASSLKYGDSPLHF
once	.	TRBJ1-2	TRBV12-3/TRBV12-4	TGTGCCAGCAGTTTAGGGGCGGGTTATGGCTACACCTTC	CASSLGAGYGYTF
.	.	TRBJ2-3	TRBV3-1/TRBV3-2	TGTGCCAGCAGCCAATCCAGGATGAGCACAGATACGCAGTATTTT	CASSQSRMSTDTQYF
.	.	TRBJ2-5	TRBV5-1	TGCGCCAGCAGCTCGACGGGGTGGGGTTCGGAGACCCAGTACTTC	CASSSTGWGSETQYF
.	.	TRBJ2-5	TRBV29-1	TGCAGCGTTGCCAGGGATCTTGGAGAGACCCAGTACTTC	CSVARDLGETQYF
.	.	TRBJ2-2	TRBV9	TGTGCCAGTTCCCCGGGACTCGGCACCGGGGAGCTGTTTTTT	CASSPGLGTGELFF
.	TRBD1	TRBJ1-1	TRBV7-8	TGTGCCAGCAGCTCACGTGGACAGGGGAGCACTGAAGCTTTCTTT	CASSSRGQGSTEAFF
.	.	TRBJ2-5	TRBV12-3/TRBV12-4	TGTGCCAGCAGACAACAGGGTAAAGAGACCCAGTACTTC	CASRQQGKETQYF
many	TRBD2	TRBJ2-5	TRBV5-4	TGTGCCAGCAGCGCCGGACTAGCGGGGGGTGAAGAGACCCAGTACTTC	CASSAGLAGGEETQYF
.	TRBD2	TRBJ2-5	TRBV29-1	TGCAGCGTTGATCTAGCGGGGGAGACCCAGTACTTC	CSVDLAGETQYF
.	.	TRBJ1-6	TRBV3-1/TRBV3-2	TGTGCCCCCGGGTCGAAGGCAGTGTGTGGTTCACCCCTCCACTTT	CAPGSKAVCGSPLHF
.	TRBD1	TRBJ1-1	TRBV6-5	TGTGCCAGCACCTATAGGGACAGAATGAACACTGAAGCTTTCTTT	CASTYRDRMNTEAFF
.	TRBD2	TRBJ2-2	TRBV7-6	TGTGCCAGCAGCTTAGTAGCGGGGAGACCCGGGGAGCTGTTTTTT	CASSLVAGRPGELFF
.	TRBD2	TRBJ2-3	TRBV5-6	TGTGCCAGCAGTTTTGGTTACCAGCGGGGGACAGATACGCAGTATTTT	CASSFGYQRGTDTQYF
.	TRBD1	TRBJ2-5	TRBV23-1	TGCGCCAGCACCATGGGACAGGGCAAGGACCAAGAGACCCAGTACTTC	CASTMGQGKDQETQYF
few	.	TRBJ2-2	TRBV28	TGTGCCAGCAGCCCCCTCCCCCCCGGGAACACCGGGGAGCTGTTTTTT	CASSPLPPGNTGELFF
.	.	TRBJ1-6	TRBV28	TGTGCCAGCAGTCCGAGGACAGTTAATTCACCCCTCCACTTT	CASSPRTVNSPLHF
.	.	TRBJ2-3	TRBV5-6	TGTGCCAGCAGCCTTGGACTGCCCGGGGCAGATACGCAGTATTTT	CASSLGLPGADTQYF
once	TRBD2	TRBJ2-1	TRBV24-1	TGTGCCACCAGTGACCTACCGGGGGGGTTTGATGAGCAGTTCTTC	CATSDLPGGFDEQFF
.	TRBD1	TRBJ1-1	TRBV6-5	TGTGCCAGCAGGGACAGGATAGCGACTGAAGCTTTCTTT	CASRDRIATEAFF
.	TRBD1	TRBJ2-1	TRBV11-2	TGTGCCAGCAGCTTAGGAGGGGGCGGGTACAATGAGCAGTTCTTC	CASSLGGGGYNEQFF
.	TRBD1	TRBJ2-1	TRBV5-6	TGTGCCAGCAGCTGGGGGACAGGGGGCAATGAGCAGTTCTTC	CASSWGTGGNEQFF
.	TRBD2	TRBJ2-1	TRBV11-2	TGTGCCAGCAGCTTAACGGGGGGGTTCGACAATGAGCAGTTCTTC	CASSLTGGFDNEQFF
.	TRBD2	TRBJ2-2	TRBV2	TGTGCCAGCCTCCCGGGGGGAGCCACCGGGGAGCTGTTTTTT	CASLPGGATGELFF